In its sample, the clone carrying this T cell receptor (beta chain) was seen many times. The sample comes from a study of blood T cells in healthy people across ages. Trimming cost V 5 bases and J 6 bases, with 7 bases left between them. The CDR3 runs 11 residues. A second about 6 to 12 cycle PCR used barcoded and J-beta primers. MiXCR was run by TCRdb on the 5' RACE reads, yielding one entry per CDR3 protein. The sample carries about 1,500,000 distinct CDR3 sequences, roughly 27% recorded once. Sequences were obtained from blood. This clonotype was obtained from a woman aged 25 to 39 in good health. This chain connects TRBV12-3 or TRBV12-4 to TRBJ1-2; unclear D gene. This CDR3 reads CASSTVDGYTF. The CDR3 coding sequence is TGTGCCAGCAGTACGGTAGATGGCTACACCTTC.